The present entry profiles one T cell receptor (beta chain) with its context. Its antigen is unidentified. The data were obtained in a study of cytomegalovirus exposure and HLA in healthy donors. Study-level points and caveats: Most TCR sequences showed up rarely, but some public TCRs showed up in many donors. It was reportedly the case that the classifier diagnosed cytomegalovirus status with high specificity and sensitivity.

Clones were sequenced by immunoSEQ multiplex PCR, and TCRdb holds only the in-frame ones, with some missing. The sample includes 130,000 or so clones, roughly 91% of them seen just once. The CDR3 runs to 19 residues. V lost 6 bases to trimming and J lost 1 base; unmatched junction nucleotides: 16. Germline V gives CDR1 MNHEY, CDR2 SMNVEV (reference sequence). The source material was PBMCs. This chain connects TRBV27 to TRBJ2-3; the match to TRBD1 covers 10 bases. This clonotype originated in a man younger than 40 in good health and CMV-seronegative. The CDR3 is CASRTTGQGTQGGTDTQYF. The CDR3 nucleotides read TGTGCCAGCAGAACGACGGGACAGGGGACACAAGGTGGCACAGATACGCAGTATTTT.